This T cell receptor (beta chain) comes out of a study of regulatory T cells in long-lasting Graves disease. The time point is: newly diagnosed GD, antithyroid drugs for less than 3 months. The TCR library was made from RNA that had been extracted from PBMCs in TRIzol. V was shortened by 3 bases and J by 7 bases, with 12 bases between the two germline ends. Germline V lookup: CDR1 MDHEN, CDR2 SYDVKM. The CDR3 loop spans 13 amino acids. Construction of the TCR beta libraries employed iRepertoire HTBI primers in conjunction with Arm-PCR of CDR3 regions. MiXCR, run by TCRdb on the multiplex PCR reads, gives a single entry per CDR3 protein. Of 300,000 to 400,000 distinct CDR3 sequences in the sample, over 15% are singletons; the top ten hold approximately 30%. The same sample was also used in a study of T cells in Graves' hyperthyroidism and ophthalmopathy.

This sample comprised peripheral blood mononuclear cells (PBMCs), obtained at new diagnosis, from a patient treated with antithyroid drugs. The chain combines TRBV28 with TRBJ1-2, with D maybe TRBD1 (6 bases). The clonotype originates from a man aged 40-49 years with Graves disease. As DNA, the CDR3 is TGTGCCAGCAGTTTTTGGGCAGGGGTTGGCTACACCTTC. Its translation: CASSFWAGVGYTF.